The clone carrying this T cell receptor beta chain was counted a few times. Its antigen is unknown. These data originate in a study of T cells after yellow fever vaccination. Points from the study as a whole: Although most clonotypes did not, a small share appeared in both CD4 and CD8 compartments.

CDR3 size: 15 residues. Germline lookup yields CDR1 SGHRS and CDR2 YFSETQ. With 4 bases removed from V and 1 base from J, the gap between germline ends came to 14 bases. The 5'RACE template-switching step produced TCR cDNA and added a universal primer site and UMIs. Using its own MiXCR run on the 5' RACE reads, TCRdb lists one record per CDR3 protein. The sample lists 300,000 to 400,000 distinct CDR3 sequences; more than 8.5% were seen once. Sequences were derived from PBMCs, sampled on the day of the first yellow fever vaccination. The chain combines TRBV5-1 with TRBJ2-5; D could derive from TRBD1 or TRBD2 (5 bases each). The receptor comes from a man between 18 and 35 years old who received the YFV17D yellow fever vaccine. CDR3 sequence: CASSQGPTIQETQYF. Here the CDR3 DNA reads TGCGCCAGCAGCCAGGGACCGACAATCCAAGAGACCCAGTACTTC.